This entry describes one T cell receptor beta chain. Its target is not known. The data stem from a study of cytomegalovirus exposure and HLA in healthy donors. From germline, CDR1 is SGHDT and CDR2 YYEEEE. This CDR3 region has 14 residues. Trimming pared 2 bases from V and 1 base from J, leaving 6 bases between. PCR employed 60 Vbeta and 13 Jbeta primers. This table comes from immunoSEQ multiplex PCR, and its TCRdb copy is limited to in-frame clones, with some not included. The table has hundreds of thousands of clones, about 75% seen once. General study results and limits: A few V segments could not be told apart, such as TRBV6-2 and TRBV6-3, and were left out.

This receptor was obtained from a male donor in good health and CMV-seronegative. Sequenced sample: PBMCs. The V call is TRBV5-6, the J call TRBJ2-2; D is uncertain. CDR3 residues: CASSLQQNTGELFF. The CDR3 DNA is TGTGCCAGCAGCTTACAACAGAACACCGGGGAGCTGTTTTTT.